This entry lists 31 T cell receptor beta chains sequenced from one sample in a study of T cell changes during pregnancy in multiple sclerosis (dated by TCRdb to the late 2010s). Receptors were amplified or captured by the immunoSEQ multiplex PCR assay. The immuneACCESS repertoire file appears here via TCRdb, limited to in-frame rearrangements. These files lack a portion of the clones; in checked studies, under half of the deficit traces to unresolved V genes, and the cause of the others is not known. Present in this sample are 69,000 or so clones, roughly 93% of which were seen just once. Jointly, the top ten make up roughly 1.3% of the sample. Sequencing used peripheral blood, obtained in the third trimester of pregnancy. Every receptor here comes from a female donor with multiple sclerosis, enrolled in a pregnancy study.

The V and J genes are TRBV2 and TRBJ1-6; 9 bases are a match to TRBD1. The germline V gene has CDR1 SNHLY and CDR2 FYNNEI. Losses at the gene ends were 8 bases for V and 5 bases for J; bases not matched to a gene: 10. The CDR3 contains 16 residues. The CDR3 coding sequence is TGTGCCAGCCGTCCGGGACAGGGAAGTCATAATTCACCCCTCCACTTT. Its protein is CASRPGQGSHNSPLHF.

The V call is TRBV7-3, the J call TRBJ2-7, with TRBD2 identical over 13 bases. Germline loops: CDR1 SGHTA, CDR2 FQGTGA. CDR3 size: 14 residues. V shed 3 bases and J 6 bases; nucleotides not matched to a gene: 2. This chain's CDR3 is CASSLGLAGSEQYF. DNA of the CDR3: TGTGCCAGCAGCTTGGGACTAGCGGGGAGCGAGCAGTACTTC.

The gene calls are TRBV18 and TRBJ1-1; the D gene is possibly TRBD1 (5 bases). The CDR3 is made up of 15 amino acids. V was shortened by 8 bases and J by 5 bases, with 21 bases between the two germline ends. Germline CDR1 KGHSH, CDR2 LQKENI. DNA of the CDR3: TGTGCCAGCACCCAGGCACGGGGGATCGGGACTGAAGCTTTCTTT. Amino acid sequence: CASTQARGIGTEAFF. Together with reference TRBV18 and TRBJ1-1, the CDR3 gives the full variable domain: NAGVMQNPRHLVRRRGQEARLRCSPMKGHSHVYWYRQLPEEGLKFMVYLQKENIIDESGMPKERFSAEFPKEGPSILRIQQVVRGDSAAYFCASTQARGIGTEAFFGQGTRLTVV.

This chain connects TRBV6-1 to TRBJ1-4; D not resolved. Trimming removed 2 bases at V and 8 bases at J, with 12 bases between. CDR1 and CDR2 from the germline V gene are MNHNS and SASEGT. This CDR3 region has 14 residues. The CDR3 reads CASSEPGLGEKLFF. CDR3 in DNA: TGTGCCAGCAGTGAACCAGGACTTGGGGAAAAACTGTTTTTT.

The chain uses TRBV18 and TRBJ2-7; 9 positions agree with TRBD1. Germline trimming cut 6 bases from V and 3 bases from J; bases unmatched to any gene: 9. In germline, CDR1 is KGHSH, CDR2 LQKENI. This CDR3 comprises 15 residues. The CDR3 DNA sequence: TGTGCCAGCTCTCGCCAGCCGGGACAGGGCTACGAGCAGTACTTC. It yields the protein CASSRQPGQGYEQYF.

This chain joins TRBV19 and TRBJ1-2; D is uncertain. Germline V gene lookup returns CDR1 LNHDA and CDR2 SQIVND (reference sequence). Trimming removed 4 bases at V and 3 bases at J, with 12 bases between. The CDR3 length is 14 residues. CDR3 in DNA: TGTGCCAGTAGTACCTTTCACCAGGACTATGGCTACACCTTC. This encodes CASSTFHQDYGYTF.

This clone was seen a single time. The chain carries TRBV27 and TRBJ1-2; TRBD1 matches at 10 bases. Trimming at V came to 2 bases and at J to 6 bases, leaving 12 bases not matched to a gene. The germline V gene encodes CDR1 MNHEY and CDR2 SMNVEV (reference sequence). This CDR3 has 17 amino acids. The DNA for the CDR3 is TGTGCCAGCAGTTTACTGGGGGGCGCGGGACAGGGGCATGGCTACACCTTC. Amino acids: CASSLLGGAGQGHGYTF.

The chain joins TRBV5-1 to TRBJ2-3; possible D gene TRBD2, 6 bases. Trimming shortened V by 4 bases and J by 0 bases, and 15 bases separated the two germline ends. The CDR3 has 16 residues. The germline CDR1 and CDR2 sequences are SGHRS and YFSETQ. CDR3 bases: TGCGCCAGCAGCCCCCCCCGGGCGGGGAGCACAGATACGCAGTATTTT. Its translation: CASSPPRAGSTDTQYF.

This clone was observed a handful of times. The V call is TRBV30, the J call TRBJ2-6; 8 positions match TRBD1. In germline, CDR1 is GTSNPN, CDR2 SVGIG (reference sequence). The length of the CDR3 is 14 residues. The ends lost 7 bases at V and 0 bases at J; junction bases unmatched: 2. The CDR3 protein is CALDRVSGANVLTF. DNA of the CDR3: TGTGCCTTGGACAGGGTCTCTGGGGCCAACGTCCTGACTTTC.

This clone was counted a single time. The chain combines TRBV28 with TRBJ2-2; 10 bases align to TRBD1. Unmatched junction bases numbered 3, after V lost 8 bases and J lost 6 bases. Germline assignment: CDR1 MDHEN and CDR2 SYDVKM. The CDR3 totals 13 residues. Here the CDR3 reads CASGTGAAGELFF. The CDR3 DNA follows: TGTGCCAGCGGGACAGGGGCGGCCGGGGAGCTGTTTTTT.

The chain has TRBV7-2 and TRBJ1-6; TRBD1 matches 9 bases. CDR3 length: 15 amino acids. Germline trimming cut 4 bases from V and 7 bases from J; bases unmatched to any gene: 5. Germline V gene lookup returns CDR1 SGHTA and CDR2 FQGNSA. The CDR3 region is CASSSRDRVNSPLHF. In DNA form, the CDR3 reads TGTGCCAGCAGCTCCCGGGACAGGGTAAATTCACCCCTCCACTTT.

V is TRBV5-6 and J is TRBJ2-6, with a weak D call TRBD2 (5 bases). The V end was cut by 3 bases, the J end by 2 bases, with 15 bases between. The CDR3 is 17 residues long. CDR1 is SGHDT, CDR2 YYEEEE, per germline. The DNA for the CDR3 is TGTGCCAGCAGCTCACGAGGGTTCTCACCTGGGGCCAACGTCCTGACTTTC. This gives the protein CASSSRGFSPGANVLTF.

The genes are TRBV27 and TRBJ2-7; D not certain. V was shortened by 0 bases and J by 0 bases, with 12 bases between the two germline ends. The CDR3 loop spans 16 amino acids. The germline gives CDR1 MNHEY, CDR2 SMNVEV (reference sequence). In DNA, the CDR3 is TGTGCCAGCAGTTTATCGATACTACCTTCCTCCTACGAGCAGTACTTC. Translating gives CASSLSILPSSYEQYF.

The chain has TRBV6-5 and TRBJ2-3; 15 bases map to TRBD2. Per the germline V gene, CDR1 is MNHEY and CDR2 is SVGAGI. V trimming: 7 bases; J trimming: 4 bases; junction bases outside the gene matches: 3. This CDR3 spans 15 amino acids. DNA for the CDR3: TGTGCCAGCACCCGGACTAGCGGGGGGGCAGATACGCAGTATTTT. This codes for CASTRTSGGADTQYF.

The chain employs TRBV7-9 and TRBJ1-1, with 8 bases that match TRBD1. Germline values: CDR1 SEHNR, CDR2 FQNEAQ (reference sequence). V lost 10 bases, J lost 8 bases, and 15 bases stayed unmatched. The CDR3 has 14 residues. The CDR3 protein is CATTNLDRGTEAFF. CDR3 bases: TGTGCCACCACTAACCTCGACAGGGGAACCGAAGCTTTCTTT.

The rearrangement links TRBV30 to TRBJ2-3, with D unresolved. Germline V lookup: CDR1 GTSNPN, CDR2 SVGIG (reference sequence). V was trimmed by 3 bases and J by 1 base, leaving 5 bases between them. CDR3 length equals 12 residues. The CDR3, as DNA: TGTGCCTGGAGAGAGGGCACAGATACGCAGTATTTT. It translates to CAWREGTDTQYF.

This sequence joins TRBV15 and TRBJ1-6, with D hard to call. Germline CDR1 and CDR2: LNHNV and YYDKDF (reference sequence). Deletions cut 0 bases from V and 10 bases from J, with 13 bases between. This CDR3 is built from 15 residues. The CDR3 nucleotides read TGTGCCACCAGCAGAGAGTCGGACTTCAACTCACCCCTCCACTTT. Its protein product is CATSRESDFNSPLHF.

The chain has TRBV7-9 and TRBJ1-1; TRBD1 is a possible D gene (6 bases). The V end was cut by 2 bases, the J end by 3 bases, with 10 bases between. The CDR3 is made up of 14 amino acids. CDR1 SEHNR and CDR2 FQNEAQ come from the germline V gene (reference sequence). DNA for the CDR3: TGTGCCAGCAGCTTAATCAGGGGAGACACTGAAGCTTTCTTT. It codes for CASSLIRGDTEAFF.

The gene calls are TRBV4-3 and TRBJ1-1; D not certain. This CDR3 comprises 14 residues. The V gene's germline CDR1 is LGHNA and CDR2 YSLEER. The V and J ends lost 4 bases and 2 bases respectively, with 11 bases between them. This CDR3 is CASSLRRGNTEAFF. DNA for the CDR3: TGCGCCAGCAGCCTAAGACGGGGTAACACTGAAGCTTTCTTT.

This clone appeared a single time. The J gene is TRBJ2-7, the V gene TRBV9; 8 nucleotides align to TRBD2. With 4 bases clipped from V and 2 bases from J, the junction kept 8 bases outside the gene matches. The CDR3 length is 15 residues. Germline-derived CDR1 and CDR2 are SGDLS and YYNGEE. The CDR3 sequence: CASSPRAGGTYEQYF. The DNA of the CDR3 is TGTGCCAGCAGCCCACGGGCGGGGGGCACCTACGAGCAGTACTTC.

J is TRBJ1-5 and V is TRBV30; the D is unclear. The V gene's germline CDR1 is GTSNPN and CDR2 SVGIG (reference sequence). V was shortened by 3 bases and J by 4 bases, with 16 bases between the two germline ends. The CDR3 loop spans 15 amino acids. CDR3 nucleotide sequence: TGTGCCTGGAGGTCCGCGGGAGGGCTGAATCAGCCCCAGCATTTT. This translates into CAWRSAGGLNQPQHF.

The chain is built from TRBV7-9 and TRBJ1-1; possible D gene TRBD1, 5 bases. Germline CDR1 reads SEHNR; CDR2 reads FQNEAQ (reference sequence). V lost 5 bases to trimming and J lost 3 bases, with 19 bases between them. CDR3 size: 16 residues. The CDR3 nucleotides read TGTGCCAGCAGCCCCGGGGGGGGTCGGGGGGACACTGAAGCTTTCTTT. Translation: CASSPGGGRGDTEAFF. The full variable domain, rest sourced from reference TRBV7-9 and TRBJ1-1, is DTGVSQNPRHKITKRGQNVTFRCDPISEHNRLYWYRQTLGQGPEFLTYFQNEAQLEKSRLLSDRFSAERPKGSFSTLEIQRTEQGDSAMYLCASSPGGGRGDTEAFFGQGTRLTVV.

The chain couples TRBV29-1 to TRBJ1-1; TRBD1 is a possible D gene (5 bases). With 0 bases removed from V and 12 bases from J, the gap between germline ends came to 11 bases. CDR3 length equals 11 residues. The germline V gene encodes CDR1 SQVTM and CDR2 ANQGSEA. CDR3 loop: CSVEDGKGSFF. DNA of the CDR3: TGCAGCGTTGAAGACGGAAAGGGGTCTTTCTTT.

This clone came up a few times. The chain links TRBV5-1 to TRBJ2-1; D possibly corresponds to TRBD2 (7 bases). Trimming removed 4 bases at V and 10 bases at J, with 21 bases between. The CDR3 is made up of 15 amino acids. Germline CDR1 and CDR2: SGHRS and YFSETQ. This CDR3 is CASSPNTGGLREQFF. The CDR3 DNA follows: TGCGCCAGCAGCCCCAACACGGGGGGCCTCCGGGAGCAGTTCTTC.

The chain joins TRBV30 to TRBJ1-4; TRBD1 matches at 12 bases. The V gene's germline CDR1 is GTSNPN and CDR2 SVGIG (reference sequence). This CDR3 has 15 residues. V shed 0 bases and J 6 bases; nucleotides not matched to a gene: 2. CDR3 amino acids: CAWSVGTGGDEKLFF. The CDR3 DNA reads as TGTGCCTGGAGTGTAGGGACAGGGGGCGATGAAAAACTGTTTTTT. Complete variable domain (other parts from reference TRBV30 and TRBJ1-4): SQTIHQWPATLVQPVGSPLSLECTVEGTSNPNLYWYRQAAGRGLQLLFYSVGIGQISSEVPQNLSASRPQDRQFILSSKKLLLSDSGFYLCAWSVGTGGDEKLFFGSGTQLSVL.

This rearrangement joins TRBV7-2 to TRBJ2-2; perhaps TRBD1 as D (5 bases). The CDR3 covers 14 residues. V lost 5 bases and J lost 7, with 14 bases in between. Germline CDR1 SGHTA, CDR2 FQGNSA. Here the CDR3 reads CASSRLRQGGELFF. The DNA for the CDR3 is TGTGCCAGCAGCCGCCTGCGTCAGGGCGGGGAGCTGTTTTTT.

J is TRBJ1-6 and V is TRBV5-1, with TRBD1 identical over 8 bases. The J segment lost 7 bases and the V segment lost 2 bases, leaving 2 bases of the junction unmatched. The CDR3 spans 14 residues. Germline V CDR1 and CDR2: SGHRS, YFSETQ. The CDR3 sequence: CASSFTGGNSPLHF. DNA of the CDR3: TGCGCCAGCAGCTTTACAGGGGGGAATTCACCCCTCCACTTT.

This sequence joins TRBV9 and TRBJ2-1; the D gene is possibly TRBD1 (5 bases). Germline V gene lookup returns CDR1 SGDLS and CDR2 YYNGEE. Deletions cut 5 bases from V and 10 bases from J, with 19 bases between. The CDR3 has 14 amino acids. The DNA for the CDR3 is TGTGCCAGCAGTAGATCTCAGGGATTACGCGAGCAGTTCTTC. It yields the protein CASSRSQGLREQFF.

V usage is TRBV6-6 and J usage is TRBJ1-5, with D perhaps matching TRBD1 (6 bases). The V end was cut by 9 bases, the J end by 0 bases, with 12 bases between. The CDR3 sequence is 14 residues long. Germline CDR1 reads MNHNY; CDR2 reads SVGAGI (reference sequence). CDR3 sequence reads: CASQRGSSNQPQHF. CDR3 coding DNA: TGTGCCAGTCAAAGGGGGAGTAGCAATCAGCCCCAGCATTTT.

The chain combines TRBV29-1 with TRBJ2-5; TRBD2 matches at 8 bases. Trimming cost V 0 bases and J 3 bases; bases outside gene matches: 9. The germline gives CDR1 SQVTM, CDR2 ANQGSEA. The length of the CDR3 is 16 residues. In nucleotides, the CDR3 is TGCAGCGTTGAAGATCTACTAGCGGATTCCGAAGAGACCCAGTACTTC. Its protein is CSVEDLLADSEETQYF.

V gene TRBV9 combines with J gene TRBJ1-3; D might be TRBD1 (5 bases). CDR1 and CDR2 (germline): SGDLS, YYNGEE. There are 13 residues in the CDR3. The ends were cut back, 0 bases at V and 4 bases at J, with 5 bases in the middle. CDR3 region: CASSVGQGNTIYF. CDR3 DNA: TGTGCCAGCAGCGTAGGACAGGGAAACACCATATATTTT.